The 14 T cell receptor beta chains listed next were all sequenced from one sample in a study of blood T cell repertoires in COVID-19. The assay was immunoSEQ multiplex PCR, and TCRdb's table has in-frame clones only and misses some. This sample has 150,000 or so clones; around nine tenths occur once, and the top ten carry about a sixth. Input material: peripheral blood. These TCRs come from a man aged 55 to 70 with active or convalescent COVID-19.

The chain joins TRBV19 to TRBJ2-1; 7 positions agree with TRBD2. Germline V gene data show CDR1 as LNHDA and CDR2 as SQIVND (reference sequence). This CDR3 contains 14 residues. V dropped 3 bases and J dropped 7; count of bases not matched to a gene: 6. DNA for the CDR3: TGTGCCAGTAGTATGGCGGGAGTAGGTAATGAGCAGTTCTTC. This codes for CASSMAGVGNEQFF.

The rearrangement uses TRBV6-4 and TRBJ2-3, with 13 bases matching TRBD2. CDR1 is MRHNA, CDR2 SNTAGT, per germline. CDR3 size: 15 residues. V shed 6 bases, J shed 3 bases, and the junction held 3 bases outside the gene matches. The CDR3 sequence: CASRLAGGPTDTQYF. CDR3 bases: TGTGCCAGCAGACTAGCGGGAGGGCCGACAGATACGCAGTATTTT.

The chain recombines TRBV28 with TRBJ2-7, with 8 nucleotides matching TRBD1. The V gene's germline CDR1 is MDHEN and CDR2 SYDVKM. V gave up 6 bases and J gave up 3 bases; unmatched junction bases: 10. The CDR3 sequence is 15 residues long. The CDR3 region is CASSSAGTGHYEQYF. The CDR3 DNA sequence: TGTGCCAGCAGCTCCGCCGGGACAGGACACTACGAGCAGTACTTC.

J is TRBJ1-2 and V is TRBV29-1, with D possibly TRBD1 on 6 matching bases. The CDR3 runs 14 residues. In germline, CDR1 is SQVTM, CDR2 ANQGSEA. Trimming took off 3 bases at V and 6 bases at J, with 17 bases between the two ends. The CDR3 sequence is CSVDYGATGHGYTF. CDR3 nucleotide sequence: TGCAGCGTTGATTATGGGGCAACAGGGCATGGCTACACCTTC.

The V gene is TRBV5-4, the J gene TRBJ2-7; perhaps TRBD2 as D (5 bases). Germline V gene sequence: CDR1 SGHNT, CDR2 YYREEE (reference sequence). The CDR3 is made up of 14 amino acids. V gave up 4 bases and J gave up 3 bases, with 14 bases separating them. The CDR3 bases are TGTGCCAGCAGCCCAACTAGGGATAACTACGAGCAGTACTTC. Amino acids: CASSPTRDNYEQYF.

This chain joins TRBV4-2 and TRBJ1-2; D may be TRBD1 (6 bases). Germline lookup yields CDR1 LGHNA and CDR2 YNFKEQ. The length of the CDR3 is 14 residues. Trimming removed 0 bases from V and 4 bases from J, with 9 bases in between. As DNA, the CDR3 is TGTGCCAGCAGCCAAGACTCGACAGGCTATGGCTACACCTTC. Protein sequence: CASSQDSTGYGYTF.

J is TRBJ2-3 and V is TRBV5-6; the match to TRBD2 covers 12 bases. J was trimmed by 5 bases and V by 3 bases; bases with no gene match: 7. This CDR3 is built from 16 residues. CDR1 SGHDT and CDR2 YYEEEE come from the germline V gene. The CDR3 nucleotides are TGTGCCAGCAGCTCTAGCGGGGGGGCCTTCGGAGATACGCAGTATTTT. Encoded protein: CASSSSGGAFGDTQYF. Based on the CDR3 plus reference TRBV5-6 and TRBJ2-3, the full variable domain is DAGVTQSPTHLIKTRGQQVTLRCSPKSGHDTVSWYQQALGQGPQFIFQYYEEEERQRGNFPDRFSGHQFPNYSSELNVNALLLGDSALYLCASSSSGGAFGDTQYFGPGTRLTVL.

The chain has TRBV27 and TRBJ2-7; 10 nucleotides agree with TRBD2. In germline, CDR1 is MNHEY, CDR2 SMNVEV (reference sequence). The junction had 2 bases not matched to a gene; V was cut back by 8 bases and J by 1 base. The CDR3 totals 13 residues. The DNA for the CDR3 is TGTGCCAGCCAGCGGGAGGGTTCCTACGAGCAGTACTTC. Translated, it gives CASQREGSYEQYF.

V gene TRBV5-1 combines with J gene TRBJ1-1; 7 bases fit TRBD1. The germline V gene encodes CDR1 SGHRS and CDR2 YFSETQ. With V trimmed by 3 bases and J by 4 bases, 12 bases remained unmatched. The CDR3 runs 16 residues. CDR3 nucleotide sequence: TGCGCCAGCAGCTGGGGGACAGCGAATTCGGGCACTGAAGCTTTCTTT. Protein product: CASSWGTANSGTEAFF.

The V gene is TRBV14, the J gene TRBJ2-5, with 12 bases lining up with TRBD2. V gave up 1 base and J gave up 5 bases; unmatched junction bases: 8. This CDR3 comprises 17 residues. Germline CDR1 is SGHDN and CDR2 is FVKESK. The CDR3 nucleotides are TGTGCCAGCAGCCAAGGTCTAGCGGGAGGGCGTTTGGAGACCCAGTACTTC. Translating gives CASSQGLAGGRLETQYF.

The rearrangement links TRBV9 to TRBJ2-5, with 15 nucleotides matching TRBD2. The CDR3 runs 16 residues. The V gene end was trimmed by 0 bases and the J gene end by 3 bases; junction bases not matched to a gene: 0. CDR1 SGDLS and CDR2 YYNGEE come from the germline V gene. CDR3 residues: CASSVGTSGREETQYF. The CDR3, as DNA: TGTGCCAGCAGCGTAGGGACTAGCGGGAGGGAAGAGACCCAGTACTTC.

This clone came up a few times. The rearrangement joins TRBV19 to TRBJ2-5; TRBD1 aligns across 8 bases. CDR3 length: 15 amino acids. In germline, CDR1 is LNHDA, CDR2 SQIVND (reference sequence). The V segment lost 1 base and the J segment 5 bases; nucleotides outside the gene matches: 6. CDR3 region: CASSIAWTGTETQYF. CDR3 in DNA: TGTGCCAGTAGTATAGCATGGACAGGGACCGAGACCCAGTACTTC. Complete variable domain (other parts from reference TRBV19 and TRBJ2-5): DGGITQSPKYLFRKEGQNVTLSCEQNLNHDAMYWYRQDPGQGLRLIYYSQIVNDFQKGDIAEGYSVSREKKESFPLTVTSAQKNPTAFYLCASSIAWTGTETQYFGPGTRLLVL.

The rearrangement links TRBV6-5 to TRBJ1-2; D might be TRBD1 (5 bases). Germline V gene lookup returns CDR1 MNHEY and CDR2 SVGAGI. V lost 0 bases and J lost 3, with 11 bases in between. This CDR3 is 15 amino acids long. Written as DNA, the CDR3 is TGTGCCAGCAGTTACTCGATAGCCAGGGACTATGGCTACACCTTC. Translation gives CASSYSIARDYGYTF.

CDR3 nucleotides: TGTGCCAGCAGCTTAGGCCTCAGAACAACTAATGAAAAACTGTTTTTT. Translated, it gives CASSLGLRTTNEKLFF. This chain uses TRBV7-9 with TRBJ1-4; D ambiguous. CDR1 and CDR2 from the germline V gene are SEHNR and FQNEAQ (reference sequence). The CDR3 is made up of 16 amino acids. Trimming took 1 base from V and 0 from J, leaving 9 bases between them.